The present T cell receptor (beta chain) was sequenced within a study of cytomegalovirus exposure and HLA in healthy donors. Study-level findings and limits: Confirmation in vitro established that a few CMV-associated chains were specific for CMV antigens.

On this clone: Its antigen remains unidentified.

Profiling relied on immunoSEQ multiplex PCR, and the TCRdb table lists in-frame clones only, not all of them. The sample comprises 200,000 to 250,000 clones, around 87% of which are singletons, and 2% rests with the top ten. The CDR3 consists of 16 residues. Germline CDR1 SGHAT, CDR2 FQNNGV. V lost 5 bases, J lost 2 bases, and 19 bases lay in between. Sequenced material: PBMCs. The V call is TRBV11-2, the J call TRBJ2-7; weak D call: TRBD2 (5 bases). This clonotype was obtained from a woman aged 18 to 35 in good health and CMV-seropositive. CDR3 loop: CASSPEAGRSPYEQYF. The CDR3 nucleotides are TGTGCCAGCAGCCCGGAGGCGGGCCGTTCACCCTACGAGCAGTACTTC.